This T cell receptor beta chain is drawn from a study of blood T cell repertoires in COVID-19. Study context: The study drew acute and convalescent COVID-19 samples from the United States, Italy and Spain.

Clones were read by immunoSEQ multiplex PCR, and TCRdb kept only the in-frame ones, dropping some. This sample has around 270,000 clones, with 70% to 90% found just once. The germline V gene encodes CDR1 MDHEN and CDR2 SYDVKM. This CDR3 is 12 amino acids long. Trimming cost V 2 bases and J 8 bases, with 9 bases left between them. Participants were aged about 18 to 89 years from around 25 US areas. Two negative PCRs, clearance, or symptom resolution were required of recovered Cohort 3 donors. This TCR came from a woman in her thirties who had recovered from COVID-19. The chain combines TRBV28 with TRBJ1-2; no firm D call. Sequenced input: PBMCs or T cells enriched from blood (not recorded which). The CDR3 reads CASSLVARGYTF. CDR3 nucleotides: TGTGCCAGCAGTTTAGTGGCCAGGGGCTACACCTTC.